This T cell receptor (beta chain) was sequenced in a study of blood T cell repertoires in COVID-19. Study in general: T cells, B-cell-depleted T cells, or PBMCs supplied cDNA or gDNA.

This CDR3 region has 17 residues. V lost 3 bases and J lost 0; bases outside the gene matches: 8. Per the germline V gene, CDR1 is WSHSY and CDR2 is SAAADI. Original processing methods: Estimated nucleated cell counts came from reference gene primer amplification. Assay: immunoSEQ multiplex PCR; the TCRdb copy retains only in-frame clones and omits some. Clonal size and the V and J genes are those of that table, whereas D and trimming came from the DNA. This table has tens of thousands of clones, nearly 90% appearing once. Sequenced: peripheral blood. The chain employs TRBV10-2 and TRBJ2-4; 7 nucleotides match TRBD1. This receptor was taken from a man between 50 and 59 years old with acute or convalescent COVID-19. For the CDR3, the DNA is TGCGCCAGCAGTGACTACGGACAGGTCCTAGCCAAAAACATTCAGTACTTC. Translating it yields CASSDYGQVLAKNIQYF.